The sequence of this T cell receptor (beta chain) was determined in a study of cytomegalovirus exposure and HLA in healthy donors. PCR employed 60 Vbeta and 13 Jbeta primers. Generated by immunoSEQ multiplex PCR, the TCRdb table keeps only in-frame clones and is missing some. The data show around 100,000 clones, about 61% seen once. There are 14 residues in the CDR3. The junction had 4 bases not matched to a gene; V was cut back by 0 bases and J by 6 bases. Germline V gives CDR1 SGHVS, CDR2 FQNEAQ. The sequence was collected from a man between 18 and 29 years old in good health and CMV-seropositive. The V call is TRBV7-8, the J call TRBJ2-7; 8 nucleotides match TRBD2. The sample was PBMCs. The chain's CDR3 is CASSLATGGGEQYV. The CDR3 DNA reads as TGTGCCAGCAGCTTAGCCACGGGGGGGGGCGAGCAGTACGTC.